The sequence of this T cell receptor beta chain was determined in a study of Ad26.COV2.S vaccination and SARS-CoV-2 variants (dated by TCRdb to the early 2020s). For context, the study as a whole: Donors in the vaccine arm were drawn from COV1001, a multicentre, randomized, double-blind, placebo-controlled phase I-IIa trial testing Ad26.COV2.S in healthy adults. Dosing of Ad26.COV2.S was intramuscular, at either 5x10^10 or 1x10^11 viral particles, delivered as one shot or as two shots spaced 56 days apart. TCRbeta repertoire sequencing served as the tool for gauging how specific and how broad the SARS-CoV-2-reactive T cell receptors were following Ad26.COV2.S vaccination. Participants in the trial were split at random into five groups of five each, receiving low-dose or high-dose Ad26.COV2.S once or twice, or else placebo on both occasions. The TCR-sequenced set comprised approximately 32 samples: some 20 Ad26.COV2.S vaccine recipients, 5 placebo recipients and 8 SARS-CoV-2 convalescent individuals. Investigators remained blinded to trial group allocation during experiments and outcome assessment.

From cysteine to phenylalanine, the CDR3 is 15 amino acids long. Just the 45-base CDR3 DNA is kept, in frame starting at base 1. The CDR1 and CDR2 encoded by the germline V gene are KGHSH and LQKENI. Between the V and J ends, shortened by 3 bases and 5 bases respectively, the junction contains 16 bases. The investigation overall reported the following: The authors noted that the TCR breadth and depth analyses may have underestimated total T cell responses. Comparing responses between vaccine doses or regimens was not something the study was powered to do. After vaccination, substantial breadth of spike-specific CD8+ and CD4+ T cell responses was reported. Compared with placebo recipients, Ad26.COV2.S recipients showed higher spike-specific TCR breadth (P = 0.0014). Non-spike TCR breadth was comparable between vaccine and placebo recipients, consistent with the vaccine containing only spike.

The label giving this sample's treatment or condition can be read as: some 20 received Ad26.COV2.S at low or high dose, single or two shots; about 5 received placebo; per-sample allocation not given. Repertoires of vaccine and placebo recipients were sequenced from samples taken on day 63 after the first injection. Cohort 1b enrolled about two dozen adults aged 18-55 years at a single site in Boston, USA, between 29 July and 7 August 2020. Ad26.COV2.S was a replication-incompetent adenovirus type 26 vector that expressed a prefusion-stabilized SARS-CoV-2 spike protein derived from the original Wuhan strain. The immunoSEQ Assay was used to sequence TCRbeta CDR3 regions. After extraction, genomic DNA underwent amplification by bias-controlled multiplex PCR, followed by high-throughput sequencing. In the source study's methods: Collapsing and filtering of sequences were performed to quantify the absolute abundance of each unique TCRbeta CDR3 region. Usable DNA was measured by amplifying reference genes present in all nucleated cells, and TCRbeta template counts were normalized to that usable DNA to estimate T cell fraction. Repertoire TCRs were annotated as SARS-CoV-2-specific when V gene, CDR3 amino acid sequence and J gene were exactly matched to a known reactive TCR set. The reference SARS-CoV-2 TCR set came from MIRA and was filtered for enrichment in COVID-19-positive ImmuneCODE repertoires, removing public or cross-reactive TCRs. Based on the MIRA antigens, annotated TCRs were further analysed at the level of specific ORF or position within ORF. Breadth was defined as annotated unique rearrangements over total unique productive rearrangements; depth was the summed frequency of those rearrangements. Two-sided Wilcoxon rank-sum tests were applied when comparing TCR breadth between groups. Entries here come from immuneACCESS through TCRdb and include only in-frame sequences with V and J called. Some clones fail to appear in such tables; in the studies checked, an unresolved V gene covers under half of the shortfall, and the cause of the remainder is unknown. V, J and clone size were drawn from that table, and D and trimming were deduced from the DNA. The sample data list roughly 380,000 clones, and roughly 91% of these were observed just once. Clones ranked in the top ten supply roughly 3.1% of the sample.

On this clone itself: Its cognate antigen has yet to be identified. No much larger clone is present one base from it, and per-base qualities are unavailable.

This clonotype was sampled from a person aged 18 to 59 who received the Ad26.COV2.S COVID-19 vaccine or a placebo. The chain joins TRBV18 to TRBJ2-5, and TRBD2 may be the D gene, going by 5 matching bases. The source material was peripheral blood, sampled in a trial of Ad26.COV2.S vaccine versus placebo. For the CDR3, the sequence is CASSPTIGPGETQYF. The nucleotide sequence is TGTGCCAGCTCACCGACTATTGGACCCGGCGAGACCCAGTACTTC.